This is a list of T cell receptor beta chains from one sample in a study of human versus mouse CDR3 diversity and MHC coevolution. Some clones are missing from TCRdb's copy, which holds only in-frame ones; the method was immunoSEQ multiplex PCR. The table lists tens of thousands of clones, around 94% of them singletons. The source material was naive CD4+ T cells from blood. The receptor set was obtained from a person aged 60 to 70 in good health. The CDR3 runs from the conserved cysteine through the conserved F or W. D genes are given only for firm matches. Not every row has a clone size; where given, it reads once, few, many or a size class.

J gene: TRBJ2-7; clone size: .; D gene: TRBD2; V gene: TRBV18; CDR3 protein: CASSSSAGGSYEQYF; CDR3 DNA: TGTGCCAGCTCATCCTCAGCGGGAGGCAGTTACGAGCAGTACTTC
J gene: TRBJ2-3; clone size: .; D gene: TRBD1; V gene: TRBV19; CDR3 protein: CASTPRGQGADTQYF; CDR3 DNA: TGTGCCAGCACTCCACGAGGACAGGGCGCAGATACGCAGTATTTT
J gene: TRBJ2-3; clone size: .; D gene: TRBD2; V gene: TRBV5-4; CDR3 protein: CASSLEGSGRDTQYF; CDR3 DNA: TGTGCCAGCAGCTTGGAGGGTAGCGGGAGGGATACGCAGTATTTT
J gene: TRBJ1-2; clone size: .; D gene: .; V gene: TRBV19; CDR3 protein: CASSLYGYTF; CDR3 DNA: TGTGCCAGTAGCTTGTATGGCTACACCTTC
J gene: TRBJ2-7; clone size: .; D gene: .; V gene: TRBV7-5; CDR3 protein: CARSRRDRAYEQYF; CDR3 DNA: TGTGCCAGAAGCCGACGGGACAGGGCCTACGAGCAGTACTTC
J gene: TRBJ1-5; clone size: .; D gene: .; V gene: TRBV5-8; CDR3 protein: CASSLSLSGTSNQPQHF; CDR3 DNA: TGTGCCAGCAGCTTGTCGTTGTCCGGGACATCTAATCAGCCCCAGCATTTT
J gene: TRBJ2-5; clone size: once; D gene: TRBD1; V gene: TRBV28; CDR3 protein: CASSRPGQGLETQYF; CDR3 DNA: TGTGCCAGCAGCCGTCCGGGACAGGGATTAGAGACCCAGTACTTC
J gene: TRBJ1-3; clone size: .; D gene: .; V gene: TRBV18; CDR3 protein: CASSPTAQGSGNTIYF; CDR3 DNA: TGTGCCAGCTCACCTACGGCTCAGGGCTCTGGAAACACCATATATTTT
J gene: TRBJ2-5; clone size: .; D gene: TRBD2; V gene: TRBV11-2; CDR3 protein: CASSAGGDGETQYF; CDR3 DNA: TGTGCCAGCAGCGCGGGGGGGGACGGAGAGACCCAGTACTTC
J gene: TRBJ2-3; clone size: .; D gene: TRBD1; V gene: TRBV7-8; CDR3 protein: CASSSTGARTDTQYF; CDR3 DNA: TGTGCCAGCAGCTCAACAGGGGCTCGCACAGATACGCAGTATTTT
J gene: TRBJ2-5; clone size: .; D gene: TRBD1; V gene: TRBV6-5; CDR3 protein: CASSYLGQGRETQYF; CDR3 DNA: TGTGCCAGCAGTTACCTGGGACAGGGGAGGGAGACCCAGTACTTC
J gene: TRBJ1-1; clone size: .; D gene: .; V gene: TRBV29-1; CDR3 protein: CSVGSEGNTEAFF; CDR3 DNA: TGCAGCGTTGGGAGCGAAGGGAACACTGAAGCTTTCTTT
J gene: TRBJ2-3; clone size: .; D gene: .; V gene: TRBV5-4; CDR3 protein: CASSLQTNPTDTQYF; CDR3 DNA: TGTGCCAGCAGCCTCCAGACTAACCCCACAGATACGCAGTATTTT
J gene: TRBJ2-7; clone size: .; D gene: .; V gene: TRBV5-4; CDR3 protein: CASSYSGASSYEQYF; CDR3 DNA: TGTGCCAGCAGCTATTCAGGGGCGAGCTCCTACGAGCAGTACTTC
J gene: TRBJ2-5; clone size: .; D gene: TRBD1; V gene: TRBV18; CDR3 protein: CASSPTPGGLETQYF; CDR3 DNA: TGTGCCAGCTCACCAACCCCAGGGGGTTTGGAGACCCAGTACTTC
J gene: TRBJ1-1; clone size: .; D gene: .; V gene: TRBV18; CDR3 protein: CASSPERGTEAFF; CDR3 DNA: TGTGCCAGCTCACCCGAGAGGGGGACTGAAGCTTTCTTT
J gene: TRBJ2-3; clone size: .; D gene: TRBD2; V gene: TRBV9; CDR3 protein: CASSVVGTSGTDTQYF; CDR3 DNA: TGTGCCAGCAGCGTAGTAGGGACTAGCGGCACAGATACGCAGTATTTT
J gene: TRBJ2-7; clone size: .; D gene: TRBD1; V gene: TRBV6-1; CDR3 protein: CASSATGGGYEQYF; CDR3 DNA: TGTGCCAGCAGCGCGACAGGGGGGGGCTACGAGCAGTACTTC
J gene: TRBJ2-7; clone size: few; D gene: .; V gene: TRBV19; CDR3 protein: CASSRSRDSGYEQYF; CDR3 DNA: TGTGCCAGTAGTCGTTCCAGGGACTCCGGCTACGAGCAGTACTTC
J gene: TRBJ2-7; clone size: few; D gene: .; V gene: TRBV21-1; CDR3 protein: CASSKVGGTRSYEQYF; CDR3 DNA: TGTGCCAGCAGCAAAGTAGGAGGGACTAGGTCCTACGAGCAGTACTTC
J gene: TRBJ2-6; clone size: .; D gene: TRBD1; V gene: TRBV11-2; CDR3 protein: CASSLAGGGANVLTF; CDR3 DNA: TGTGCCAGCAGCCTGGCAGGGGGTGGGGCCAACGTCCTGACTTTC
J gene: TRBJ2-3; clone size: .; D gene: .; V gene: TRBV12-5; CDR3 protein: CASGLVEGARTQYF; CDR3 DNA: TGTGCTAGTGGTTTGGTGGAAGGTGCCAGGACGCAGTATTTT
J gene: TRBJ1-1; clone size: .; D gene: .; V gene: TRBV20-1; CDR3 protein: CSASLTGGAFF; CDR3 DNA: TGCAGTGCTAGTTTGACCGGCGGAGCTTTCTTT
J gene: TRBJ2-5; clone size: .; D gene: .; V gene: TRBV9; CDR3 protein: CASSVYPEAQETQYF; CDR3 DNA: TGTGCCAGCAGCGTATATCCGGAGGCTCAAGAGACCCAGTACTTC
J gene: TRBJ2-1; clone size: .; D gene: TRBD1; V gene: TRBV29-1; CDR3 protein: CSALTGQGARVSYNEQFF; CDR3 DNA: TGCAGCGCCCTAACGGGACAGGGGGCGAGAGTCTCCTACAATGAGCAGTTCTTC
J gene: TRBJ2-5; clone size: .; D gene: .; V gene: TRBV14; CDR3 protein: CASSQETNRVATQYF; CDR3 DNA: TGTGCCAGCAGCCAAGAAACGAACAGGGTGGCGACCCAGTACTTC
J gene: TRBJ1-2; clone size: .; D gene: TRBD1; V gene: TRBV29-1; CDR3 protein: CSVGDRAYYGYTF; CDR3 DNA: TGCAGCGTCGGGGACAGGGCGTACTATGGCTACACCTTC
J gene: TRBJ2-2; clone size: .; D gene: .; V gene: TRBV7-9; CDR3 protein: CASSLRLADTGELFF; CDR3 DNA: TGTGCCAGCAGCTTAAGGCTAGCTGACACCGGGGAGCTGTTTTTT
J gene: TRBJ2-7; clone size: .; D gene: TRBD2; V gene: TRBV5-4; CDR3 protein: CASSSTSGSYEQYF; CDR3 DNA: TGTGCCAGCAGCTCCACTAGCGGCTCCTACGAGCAGTACTTC
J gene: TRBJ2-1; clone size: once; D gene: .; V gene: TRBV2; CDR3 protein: CASSGGRLSSSYNEQFF; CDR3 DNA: TGTGCCAGCTCCGGAGGGCGGTTGAGTAGCTCCTACAATGAGCAGTTCTTC
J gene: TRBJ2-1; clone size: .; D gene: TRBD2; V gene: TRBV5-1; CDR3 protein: CASSYRGRAGNEQFF; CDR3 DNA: TGCGCCAGCAGCTATCGCGGGAGGGCCGGGAATGAGCAGTTCTTC
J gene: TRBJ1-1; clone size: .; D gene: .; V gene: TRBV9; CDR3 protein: CASSAFSTGTTEAFF; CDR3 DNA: TGTGCCAGCAGCGCCTTTTCGACAGGAACGACTGAAGCTTTCTTT
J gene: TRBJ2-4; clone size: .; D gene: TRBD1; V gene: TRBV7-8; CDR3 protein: CASSFETGDGNDIQYF; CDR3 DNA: TGTGCCAGCAGCTTCGAAACAGGGGACGGTAATGACATTCAGTACTTC
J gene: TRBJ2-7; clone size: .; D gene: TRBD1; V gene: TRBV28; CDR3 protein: CASTPDRGSYEQYF; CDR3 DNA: TGTGCCAGCACCCCCGACAGGGGCTCCTACGAGCAGTACTTC
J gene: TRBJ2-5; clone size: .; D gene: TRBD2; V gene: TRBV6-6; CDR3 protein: CASRPAGTRTGETQYF; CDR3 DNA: TGTGCCAGCAGACCCGCCGGGACTAGAACGGGAGAGACCCAGTACTTC
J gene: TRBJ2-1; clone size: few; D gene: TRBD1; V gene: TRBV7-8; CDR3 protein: CATGGSWNSYNEQFF; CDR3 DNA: TGTGCCACAGGGGGCTCCTGGAACTCCTACAATGAGCAGTTCTTC
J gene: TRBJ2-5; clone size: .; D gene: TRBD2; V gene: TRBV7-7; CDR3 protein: CASSLTSATQETQYF; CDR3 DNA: TGTGCCAGCAGCTTAACTAGCGCCACACAAGAGACCCAGTACTTC
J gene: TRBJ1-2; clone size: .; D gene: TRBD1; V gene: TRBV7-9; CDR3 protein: CASSFTTGGYGYTF; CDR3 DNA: TGTGCCAGCAGTTTTACCACAGGGGGGTATGGCTACACCTTC
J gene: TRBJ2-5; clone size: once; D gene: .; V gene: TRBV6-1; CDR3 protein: CASRAGGPEETQYF; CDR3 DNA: TGTGCCAGCAGGGCAGGGGGGCCTGAGGAGACCCAGTACTTC
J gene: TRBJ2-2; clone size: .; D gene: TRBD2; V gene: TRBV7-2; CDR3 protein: CASSPRAGGTGELFF; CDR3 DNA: TGTGCCAGCAGCCCCCGCGCGGGAGGGACCGGGGAGCTGTTTTTT
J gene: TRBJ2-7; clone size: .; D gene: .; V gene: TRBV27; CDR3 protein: CASRFDSLSYEQYF; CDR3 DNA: TGTGCCAGCAGATTCGACAGCCTCTCCTACGAGCAGTACTTC
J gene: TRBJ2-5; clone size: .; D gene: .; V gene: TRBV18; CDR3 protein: CASSPVATAGGETQYF; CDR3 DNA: TGTGCCAGCTCACCCGTTGCTACTGCGGGTGGGGAGACCCAGTACTTC
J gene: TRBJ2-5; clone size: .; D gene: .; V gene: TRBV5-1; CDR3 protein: CASSLDLQVETQYF; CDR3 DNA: TGCGCCAGCAGCTTGGACCTACAGGTGGAGACCCAGTACTTC
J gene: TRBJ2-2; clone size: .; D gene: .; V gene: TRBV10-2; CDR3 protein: CASTYGEPRNTGELFF; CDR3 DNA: TGCGCCAGCACTTACGGGGAGCCCAGGAACACCGGGGAGCTGTTTTTT
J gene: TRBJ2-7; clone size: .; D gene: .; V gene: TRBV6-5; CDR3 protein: CASTRGTRGDEQYF; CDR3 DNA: TGTGCCAGCACCCGGGGGACCCGAGGTGACGAGCAGTACTTC
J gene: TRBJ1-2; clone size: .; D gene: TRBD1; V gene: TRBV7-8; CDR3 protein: CASSATGTGFGYTF; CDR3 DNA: TGTGCCAGCAGCGCCACCGGGACAGGGTTTGGCTACACCTTC
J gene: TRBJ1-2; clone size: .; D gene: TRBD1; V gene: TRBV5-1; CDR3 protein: CASSLTDTGGGYTF; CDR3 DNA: TGCGCCAGCAGCTTGACCGACACAGGGGGTGGCTACACCTTC
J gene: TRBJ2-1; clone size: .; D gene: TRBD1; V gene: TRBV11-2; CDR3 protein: CASSLDLDRGDDEQFF; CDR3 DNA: TGTGCCAGCAGCTTAGATTTGGACAGGGGGGATGATGAGCAGTTCTTC
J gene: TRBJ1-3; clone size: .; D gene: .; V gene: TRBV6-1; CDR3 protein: CASSRGRAGNTIYF; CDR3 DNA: TGTGCCAGCAGTCGTGGGCGGGCTGGAAACACCATATATTTT
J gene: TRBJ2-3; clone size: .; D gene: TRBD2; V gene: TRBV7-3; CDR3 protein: CASSAGTSGSRTDTQYF; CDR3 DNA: TGTGCCAGCAGCGCAGGGACTAGCGGGAGTCGAACAGATACGCAGTATTTT
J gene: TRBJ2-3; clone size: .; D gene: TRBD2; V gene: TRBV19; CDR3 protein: CASSTSGRVDTQYF; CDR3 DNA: TGTGCCAGTAGTACTAGCGGGAGGGTAGATACGCAGTATTTT
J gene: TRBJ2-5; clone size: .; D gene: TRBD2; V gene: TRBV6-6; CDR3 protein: CAPTQRAGQETQYF; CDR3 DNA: TGTGCCCCGACCCAACGAGCGGGGCAAGAGACCCAGTACTTC
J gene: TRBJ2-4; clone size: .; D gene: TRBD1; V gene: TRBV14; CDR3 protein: CASSLGTGGRNIQYF; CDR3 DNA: TGTGCCAGCAGCCTCGGGACAGGGGGCAGGAACATTCAGTACTTC
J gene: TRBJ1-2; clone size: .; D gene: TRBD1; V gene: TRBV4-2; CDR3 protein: CASSPRTGDGWGYTF; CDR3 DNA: TGTGCCAGCAGCCCCCGGACAGGGGACGGATGGGGCTACACCTTC
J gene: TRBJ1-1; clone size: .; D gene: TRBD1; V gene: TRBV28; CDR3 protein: CASITTGGAFF; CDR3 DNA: TGTGCCAGCATCACAACAGGGGGAGCTTTCTTT